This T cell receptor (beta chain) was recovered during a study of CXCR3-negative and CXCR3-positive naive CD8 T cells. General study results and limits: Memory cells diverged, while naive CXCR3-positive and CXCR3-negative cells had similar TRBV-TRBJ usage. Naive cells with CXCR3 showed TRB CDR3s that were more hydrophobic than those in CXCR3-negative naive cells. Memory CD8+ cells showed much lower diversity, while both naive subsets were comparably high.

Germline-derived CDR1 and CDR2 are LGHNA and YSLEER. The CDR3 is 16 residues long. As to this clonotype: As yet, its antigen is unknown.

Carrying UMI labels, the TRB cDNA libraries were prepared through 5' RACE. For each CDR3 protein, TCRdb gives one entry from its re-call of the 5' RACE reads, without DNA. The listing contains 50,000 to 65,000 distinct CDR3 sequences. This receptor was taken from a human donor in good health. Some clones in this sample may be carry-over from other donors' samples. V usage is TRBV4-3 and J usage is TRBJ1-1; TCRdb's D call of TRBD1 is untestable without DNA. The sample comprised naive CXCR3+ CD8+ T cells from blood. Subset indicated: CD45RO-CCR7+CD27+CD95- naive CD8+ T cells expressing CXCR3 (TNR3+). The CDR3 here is CASSQGSGTGNTEAFF.